Included here is one T cell receptor beta chain sequence, with context. These data belong to a study of radiotherapy plus CTLA-4 blockade in lung cancer. Germline lookup yields CDR1 SGDLS and CDR2 YYNGEE. Unmatched junction bases numbered 9, after V lost 2 bases and J lost 0 bases. CDR3 size: 17 residues. Some clones are missing from TCRdb's copy, which holds only in-frame ones; the method was immunoSEQ multiplex PCR. The sample has fewer than 140,000 clones, under 90% seen once. The sample was peripheral blood, taken from a patient treated with radiotherapy plus ipilimumab. The TCR comes from a human donor with non-small cell lung cancer that progressed on radiotherapy plus ipilimumab. Some clones in this sample may be carry-over from other donors' samples. The V call is TRBV9, the J call TRBJ2-3; 7 bases match TRBD2. The CDR3 DNA reads TGTGCCAGCAGCGTCATGAGGGGAGGGTTCAGCACAGATACGCAGTATTTT. This codes for CASSVMRGGFSTDTQYF.